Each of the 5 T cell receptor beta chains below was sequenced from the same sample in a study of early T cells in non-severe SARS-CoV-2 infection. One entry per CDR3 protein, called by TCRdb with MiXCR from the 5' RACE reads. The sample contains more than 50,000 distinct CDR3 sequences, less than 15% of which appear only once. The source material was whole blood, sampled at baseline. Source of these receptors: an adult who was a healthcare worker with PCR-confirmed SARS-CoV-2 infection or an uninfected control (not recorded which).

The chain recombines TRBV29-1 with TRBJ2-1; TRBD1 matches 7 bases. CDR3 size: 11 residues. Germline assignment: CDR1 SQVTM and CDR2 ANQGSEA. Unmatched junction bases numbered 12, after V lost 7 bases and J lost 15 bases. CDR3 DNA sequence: TGCAGCGCCGCTTCCGGGACAGATCTGTTCTTC. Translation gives CSAASGTDLFF.

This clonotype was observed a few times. The CDR3 spells CASSLGGVSYEQYF. In nucleotides, the CDR3 is TGTGCCAGCAGCTTGGGGGGGGTCTCCTACGAGCAGTACTTC. The gene calls are TRBV7-6 and TRBJ2-7, with TRBD2 matching 7 bases. The CDR3 covers 14 residues. The germline gives CDR1 SGHVS, CDR2 FNYEAQ. The trim removed 3 bases at V and 0 bases at J, leaving 2 bases unmatched.

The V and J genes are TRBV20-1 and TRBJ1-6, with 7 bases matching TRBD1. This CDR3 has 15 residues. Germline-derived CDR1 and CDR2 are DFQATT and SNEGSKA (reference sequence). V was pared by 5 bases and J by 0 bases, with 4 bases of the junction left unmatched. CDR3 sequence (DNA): TGCAGTGCTTCAGGGGGAAGCTCCTATAATTCACCCCTCCACTTT. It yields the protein CSASGGSSYNSPLHF.

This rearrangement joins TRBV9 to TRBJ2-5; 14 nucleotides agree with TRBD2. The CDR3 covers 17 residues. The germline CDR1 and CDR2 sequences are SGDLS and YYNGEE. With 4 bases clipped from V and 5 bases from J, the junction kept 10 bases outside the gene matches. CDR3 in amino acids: CASSLPGLAGAEETQYF. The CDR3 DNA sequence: TGTGCCAGCAGCTTGCCGGGACTAGCGGGGGCAGAGGAGACCCAGTACTTC.

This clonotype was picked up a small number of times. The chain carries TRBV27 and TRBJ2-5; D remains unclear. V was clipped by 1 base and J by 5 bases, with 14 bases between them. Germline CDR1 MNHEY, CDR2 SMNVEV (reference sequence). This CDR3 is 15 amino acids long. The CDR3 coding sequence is TGTGCCAGCAGTTTATTAATGGCCCCCAGGGAGACCCAGTACTTC. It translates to CASSLLMAPRETQYF.